The 28 T cell receptor beta chains presented below share a single source sample, sequenced in a study of blood T cell repertoires in COVID-19. Sequenced by immunoSEQ multiplex PCR; TCRdb stores in-frame clones only, minus some. This sample has 100,000 to 150,000 clones; 85% occur once, and the top ten carry around 27%. Sequencing was carried out using peripheral blood. The receptors stem from an elderly woman with acute or convalescent COVID-19.

This chain connects TRBV7-9 to TRBJ1-4, with 8 bases aligning to TRBD1. Trimming took 4 bases from V and 6 from J; bases not matched to a gene: 1. This CDR3 is built from 13 residues. The V gene's germline CDR1 is SEHNR and CDR2 FQNEAQ (reference sequence). Here the CDR3 DNA reads TGTGCCAGCAGCTGGACAGGGTATGAAAAACTGTTTTTT. Its translation is CASSWTGYEKLFF.

This clone has a handful of counts. The rearrangement uses TRBV2 and TRBJ1-5, with D maybe TRBD1 (5 bases). The CDR3 loop spans 15 amino acids. CDR1 is SNHLY, CDR2 FYNNEI, per germline. Trimming removed 2 bases at V and 7 bases at J, with 15 bases between. CDR3 coding DNA: TGTGCCAGCAGTGAAAGTCAGGGTGGAATCCAGCCCCAGCATTTT. Translating it yields CASSESQGGIQPQHF. Drawing the rest from reference TRBV2 and TRBJ1-5, the complete variable domain is EPEVTQTPSHQVTQMGQEVILRCVPISNHLYFYWYRQILGQKVEFLVSFYNNEISEKSEIFDDQFSVERPDGSNFTLKIRSTKLEDSAMYFCASSESQGGIQPQHFGDGTRLSIL.

The chain recombines TRBV20-1 with TRBJ2-1; maybe TRBD1 (6 bases). Trimming removed 6 bases from V and 8 bases from J, with 8 bases in between. CDR1 is DFQATT and CDR2 is SNEGSKA in the germline V gene (reference sequence). There are 10 residues in the CDR3. CDR3 sequence reads: CSATGYEQFF. The CDR3, as DNA: TGCAGTGCAACAGGGTATGAGCAGTTCTTC.

This chain connects TRBV28 to TRBJ2-2; D remains ambiguous. Germline CDR1 is MDHEN and CDR2 is SYDVKM. This CDR3 is built from 12 residues. The V gene lost 4 bases and the J gene lost 10 bases, with 10 bases spanning the gap. The CDR3 sequence is CASSSQTKELFF. Here the CDR3 DNA reads TGTGCCAGCAGTTCCCAAACAAAGGAGCTGTTTTTT.

The chain is built from TRBV5-4 and TRBJ1-1; D is perhaps TRBD1 (6 bases). V dropped 7 bases and J dropped 2 bases, with 12 bases sitting between them. This CDR3 region has 13 residues. The germline V gene has CDR1 SGHNT and CDR2 YYREEE (reference sequence). DNA of the CDR3: TGTGCCAGCGGGGGACATAAAAACACTGAAGCTTTCTTT. Translating gives CASGGHKNTEAFF.

Comments on this clone: Germline is not matched at one junction end, which may reflect a read error. The chain joins TRBV5-1 to TRBJ2-1; 7 bases match TRBD1. CDR1 is SGHRS and CDR2 is YFSETQ in the germline V gene. The CDR3 has 15 residues. CDR3 nucleotides: TGCGCCAGCAGCTTGGGAGGACAGGTTCTTAGTGAGCAGCTCTTC. Amino acids: CASSLGGQVLSEQLF.

The chain employs TRBV7-9 and TRBJ1-1; possibly TRBD1 for D (6 bases). V lost 2 bases and J 0 bases, leaving 10 bases between the germline ends. This CDR3 has 15 amino acids. Germline V CDR1 and CDR2: SEHNR, FQNEAQ (reference sequence). CDR3 amino acids: CASSLLSGVNTEAFF. Here the CDR3 DNA reads TGTGCCAGCAGCTTACTATCAGGGGTGAACACTGAAGCTTTCTTT.

This chain connects TRBV19 to TRBJ1-6; 10 positions match TRBD1. The J segment lost 0 bases and the V segment lost 2 bases, leaving 7 bases of the junction unmatched. Germline CDR1 reads LNHDA; CDR2 reads SQIVND (reference sequence). The CDR3 loop spans 19 amino acids. CDR3 loop: CASSIRDRGRSSYNSPLHF. CDR3 in DNA: TGTGCCAGTAGTATAAGGGACAGGGGCAGGAGCTCCTATAATTCACCCCTCCACTTT. The full variable domain, its missing parts supplied by reference TRBV19 and TRBJ1-6, is DGGITQSPKYLFRKEGQNVTLSCEQNLNHDAMYWYRQDPGQGLRLIYYSQIVNDFQKGDIAEGYSVSREKKESFPLTVTSAQKNPTAFYLCASSIRDRGRSSYNSPLHFGNGTRLTVT.

By sample share, this clone is medium-sized. The rearrangement uses TRBV5-8 and TRBJ1-2; 7 bases align to TRBD1. CDR1 and CDR2 (germline): SGHTS, YDEGEE. This CDR3 is 17 amino acids long. V was clipped by 3 bases and J by 3 bases; unmatched bases: 14. For the CDR3, the DNA is TGTGCCAGCAGCTCTCTCGGGGGCGGGACAGAGGACTATGGCTACACCTTC. Its translation is CASSSLGGGTEDYGYTF. Looking up the rest from reference TRBV5-8 and TRBJ1-2 gives the full variable domain: EAGVTQSPTHLIKTRGQQATLRCSPISGHTSVYWYQQALGLGLQFLLWYDEGEERNRGNFPPRFSGRQFPNYSSELNVNALELEDSALYLCASSSLGGGTEDYGYTFGSGTRLTVV.

The chain uses TRBV7-2 and TRBJ1-4; no reliable D call. This CDR3 comprises 14 residues. Germline CDR1 is SGHTA and CDR2 is FQGNSA. The ends were cut back, 3 bases at V and 0 bases at J, with 5 bases in the middle. CDR3 amino acids: CASSFGATNEKLFF. The CDR3 DNA sequence: TGTGCCAGCAGCTTCGGTGCAACTAATGAAAAACTGTTTTTT.

A few counts support this clone. The chain recombines TRBV5-1 with TRBJ1-2, with 8 bases matching TRBD1. This CDR3 contains 15 residues. V shed 0 bases and J 3 bases; nucleotides not matched to a gene: 4. Germline lookup yields CDR1 SGHRS and CDR2 YFSETQ. The CDR3 nucleotides are TGCGCCAGCAGCTTGGCGTCAGGGGGCGACTATGGCTACACCTTC. Protein: CASSLASGGDYGYTF. The full variable domain, its missing parts supplied by reference TRBV5-1 and TRBJ1-2, is KAGVTQTPRYLIKTRGQQVTLSCSPISGHRSVSWYQQTPGQGLQFLFEYFSETQRNKGNFPGRFSGRQFSNSRSEMNVSTLELGDSALYLCASSLASGGDYGYTFGSGTRLTVV.

The rearrangement joins TRBV7-3 to TRBJ1-1; possibly TRBD1 for D (5 bases). The CDR3 covers 15 residues. Germline CDR1 SGHTA, CDR2 FQGTGA. Trimming removed 2 bases at V and 2 bases at J, with 12 bases between. The DNA for the CDR3 is TGTGCCAGCAGCTTACCCCAGGGCCTTAACACTGAAGCTTTCTTT. As protein: CASSLPQGLNTEAFF.

A few counts support this clone. The chain joins TRBV19 to TRBJ1-5, with D possibly matching TRBD1 (6 bases). The CDR3 extends over 13 amino acids. Germline CDR1 is LNHDA and CDR2 is SQIVND (reference sequence). Trimming cost V 4 bases and J 6 bases, with 10 bases left between them. The CDR3 spells CASSTNRAQPQHF. For the CDR3, the DNA is TGTGCCAGTAGTACGAACAGGGCTCAGCCCCAGCATTTT.

The chain recombines TRBV6-5 with TRBJ2-3; possible D gene TRBD1, 5 bases. The CDR3 is 13 residues long. Trimming removed 8 bases at V and 5 bases at J, with 14 bases between. Germline CDR1 is MNHEY and CDR2 is SVGAGI. Here the CDR3 reads CASLLFQGDTQYF. CDR3 DNA: TGTGCCAGCCTACTATTTCAGGGAGATACGCAGTATTTT.

This chain links TRBV19 with TRBJ1-2; weak D call: TRBD1 (6 bases). The V end lost 8 bases, the J end lost 5 bases, and 15 bases lay between the germline ends. The CDR3 spans 13 residues. Germline loops: CDR1 LNHDA, CDR2 SQIVND (reference sequence). CDR3 amino acids: CASVPGDRYGYTF. In DNA form, the CDR3 reads TGTGCCAGTGTGCCAGGGGATAGGTATGGCTACACCTTC.

This sequence joins TRBV29-1 and TRBJ1-1; D is undetermined. CDR1 and CDR2 (germline): SQVTM, ANQGSEA. Trimming stripped 7 bases from V and 11 bases from J, with 14 bases between. This CDR3 comprises 10 residues. The chain's CDR3 is CSAGRQTAFF. Here the CDR3 DNA reads TGCAGCGCTGGGAGGCAGACCGCTTTCTTT.

The chain employs TRBV7-3 and TRBJ2-1; 7 bases are shared with TRBD2. Germline-derived CDR1 and CDR2 are SGHTA and FQGTGA. With V trimmed by 0 bases and J by 5 bases, 4 bases remained unmatched. This CDR3 has 15 residues. For the CDR3, the DNA is TGTGCCAGCAGCTTAACAGGCGGGAGAAACAATGAGCAGTTCTTC. This gives the protein CASSLTGGRNNEQFF.

The gene calls are TRBV2 and TRBJ1-2, with D tentatively TRBD1 (6 bases). CDR1 is SNHLY and CDR2 is FYNNEI in the germline V gene. V lost 4 bases and J 7 bases, leaving 13 bases between the germline ends. This CDR3 region has 13 residues. CDR3 sequence (DNA): TGTGCCAGCAGTGCCGCAGGGGTAGGTGGCTACACCTTC. This gives the protein CASSAAGVGGYTF.

A single count supports this clone. The genes are TRBV5-1 and TRBJ2-1; 12 nucleotides align to TRBD1. V was pared by 5 bases and J by 8 bases, with 5 bases of the junction left unmatched. This CDR3 comprises 14 residues. From germline, CDR1 is SGHRS and CDR2 YFSETQ. This chain's CDR3 is CASSTGQGADEQFF. The CDR3 DNA sequence: TGCGCCAGCAGTACGGGACAGGGGGCCGATGAGCAGTTCTTC.

The chain employs TRBV5-1 and TRBJ2-4; 12 bases are shared with TRBD1. J was trimmed by 8 bases and V by 2 bases; bases with no gene match: 14. Germline CDR1 SGHRS, CDR2 YFSETQ. This CDR3 is 18 amino acids long. The CDR3 DNA sequence: TGCGCCAGCAGCTTAGGCCGGGACAGGGGGCGGAGGCTGGACATTCAGTACTTC. It yields the protein CASSLGRDRGRRLDIQYF.

This chain links TRBV3-1 (or the pseudogene TRBV3-2) with TRBJ1-2; TRBD1 aligns across 8 bases. Germline CDR1 is LGHDT and CDR2 is YNNKEL (reference sequence). The CDR3 totals 16 residues. V was pared by 5 bases and J by 4 bases, with 12 bases of the junction left unmatched. The CDR3 bases are TGTGCCAGCAGCAAACACGCCTCAGGGGGCGGCTATGGCTACACCTTC. Residues: CASSKHASGGGYGYTF.

The chain uses TRBV6-5 and TRBJ1-1, with a possible D match to TRBD1 (5 bases). Between the trimmed V and J ends, which lost 6 bases and 4 bases, there was a span of 15 bases. The CDR3 covers 14 residues. CDR1 MNHEY and CDR2 SVGAGI come from the germline V gene. CDR3 in amino acids: CASRPRGRSTEAFF. In DNA, the CDR3 is TGTGCCAGCAGGCCCCGGGGGAGGAGCACTGAAGCTTTCTTT.

The rearrangement uses TRBV7-9 and TRBJ1-4; D ambiguous. CDR3 length: 12 amino acids. With 6 bases removed from V and 10 bases from J, the gap between germline ends came to 12 bases. Per germline, CDR1 SEHNR and CDR2 FQNEAQ (reference sequence). The CDR3: CASSSQSGKLFF. The CDR3 DNA follows: TGTGCCAGCAGTTCCCAGTCGGGAAAACTGTTTTTT.

The CDR3 sequence: CASSLIEDTQYF. In DNA form, the CDR3 reads TGTGCCAGCAGTCTGATAGAAGATACGCAGTATTTT. The rearrangement joins TRBV25-1 to TRBJ2-3; no firm D call. Germline V gives CDR1 MGHDK, CDR2 SYGVNS. CDR3 length: 12 amino acids. V lost 5 bases and J lost 5, with 8 bases in between.

J is TRBJ1-2 and V is TRBV9; 9 bases align to TRBD1. The CDR3 length is 13 residues. Germline CDR1 SGDLS, CDR2 YYNGEE. V shed 3 bases, J shed 10 bases, and the junction held 7 bases outside the gene matches. This CDR3 reads CASSAEDRGYYTF. The CDR3 DNA follows: TGTGCCAGCAGCGCGGAGGACAGGGGATACTACACCTTC.

This clone was detected a few times. This rearrangement joins TRBV21-1 to TRBJ1-6; the listed D gene, TRBD1, was not tested against the DNA. TRBV21-1 is a pseudogene segment. The CDR3 sequence is 16 residues long. CDR3 bases: TGTGCCAGCAGCAAAGCGACGGACAGCCAAAATTCACCCCTCCACTTT. Translating gives CASSKATDSQNSPLHF.

The chain employs TRBV10-3 and TRBJ1-2; D gene ambiguous. Per the germline V gene, CDR1 is ENHRY and CDR2 is SYGVKD. V lost 2 bases to trimming and J lost 5 bases, with 6 bases between them. This CDR3 region has 12 residues. The CDR3 region is CAISEEEYGYTF. The CDR3, as DNA: TGTGCCATCAGTGAGGAGGAGTATGGCTACACCTTC.

The chain is built from TRBV5-1 and TRBJ2-2; 8 bases agree with TRBD2. CDR1 is SGHRS, CDR2 YFSETQ, per germline. The CDR3 is 16 residues long. V shed 4 bases, J shed 1 base, and the junction held 6 bases outside the gene matches. The CDR3 loop reads CASSPRGGLNTGELFF. The CDR3 DNA reads as TGCGCCAGCAGCCCACGGGGGGGTCTGAACACCGGGGAGCTGTTTTTT.